The next 23 T cell receptor beta chains were all read from a single sample in a study of sequential checkpoint blockade in melanoma. Using immunoSEQ multiplex PCR, the repertoire was profiled, and TCRdb retains in-frame clones only, with some absent. The data show around 13,000 clones, about 68% seen once. Treatment here: randomized to nivolumab then ipilimumab (arm A) or the reverse (arm B). The source was CD8+ T cells sorted from blood (inferred from file names), collected from a patient given nivolumab and ipilimumab in sequence. The receptors were gathered from a human donor with melanoma.

This CDR3 is CASSIGQGANNEQFF. CDR3 DNA sequence: TGTGCCAGCAGCATTGGACAGGGGGCAAACAATGAGCAGTTCTTC. The chain employs TRBV5-5 and TRBJ2-1; TRBD1 matches 11 bases. J was trimmed by 5 bases and V by 4 bases; bases with no gene match: 5. In germline, CDR1 is SGHKS, CDR2 YYEKEE (reference sequence). CDR3 length: 15 residues.

The rearrangement joins TRBV30 to TRBJ2-7; D is possibly TRBD1 (5 bases). V shed 0 bases and J shed 4 bases, with 16 bases lying between them. The CDR3 sequence is 15 residues long. Germline CDR1 reads GTSNPN; CDR2 reads SVGIG (reference sequence). CDR3 in DNA: TGTGCCTGGAGTGTACTAACAGGAGATTGGTACGAGCAGTACTTC. Amino acid sequence: CAWSVLTGDWYEQYF.

The J gene is TRBJ1-1, the V gene TRBV4-3; D is undetermined. Trimming shortened V by 5 bases and J by 1 base, and 8 bases separated the two germline ends. The germline CDR1 and CDR2 sequences are LGHNA and YSLEER. This CDR3 comprises 13 residues. The CDR3 spells CASSLIPNTEAFF. DNA of the CDR3: TGCGCCAGCAGCTTAATCCCGAACACTGAAGCTTTCTTT.

This clone was recorded a few times. The chain couples TRBV10-1 to TRBJ2-7; the D is unclear. V shed 6 bases and J shed 1 base, with 7 bases lying between them. Germline loops: CDR1 WNHNN, CDR2 SYGVQD (reference sequence). The CDR3 contains 12 residues. CDR3 sequence (DNA): TGCGCCAGCAGCGACACTTCCTACGAGCAGTACTTC. Translating gives CASSDTSYEQYF.

This chain uses TRBV19 with TRBJ2-5; D possibly corresponds to TRBD2 (6 bases). The CDR3 loop spans 15 amino acids. V dropped 7 bases and J dropped 5 bases, with 20 bases sitting between them. CDR1 is LNHDA, CDR2 SQIVND, per germline (reference sequence). The CDR3 spells CASNLARRSGETQYF. In DNA form, the CDR3 reads TGTGCCAGTAATTTAGCGAGACGGAGCGGGGAGACCCAGTACTTC.

The chain carries TRBV6-6 and TRBJ1-1; D is ambiguous. Between the trimmed V and J ends, which lost 4 bases and 0 bases, there was a span of 9 bases. Per germline, CDR1 MNHNY and CDR2 SVGAGI (reference sequence). This CDR3 is built from 14 residues. CDR3 sequence: CASSFGQVNTEAFF. The CDR3 nucleotides read TGTGCCAGCAGTTTTGGGCAGGTGAACACTGAAGCTTTCTTT.

This chain links TRBV15 with TRBJ2-1; 8 bases agree with TRBD1. Germline V lookup: CDR1 LNHNV, CDR2 YYDKDF (reference sequence). Germline trimming cut 0 bases from V and 9 bases from J; bases unmatched to any gene: 13. There are 17 residues in the CDR3. CDR3: CATSRDHRGARVGEQFF. The CDR3 region has the DNA TGTGCCACCAGCAGAGACCACAGGGGGGCAAGAGTGGGTGAGCAGTTCTTC.

This chain connects TRBV6-5 to TRBJ1-1; 8 bases are shared with TRBD1. CDR1 is MNHEY, CDR2 SVGAGI, per germline. This CDR3 has 15 residues. V lost 0 bases and J lost 6; bases outside the gene matches: 6. CDR3 region: CASSYSQGARSEAFF. CDR3 nucleotides: TGTGCCAGCAGTTACTCCCAGGGGGCCAGGTCTGAAGCTTTCTTT.

The chain is built from TRBV10-2 and TRBJ2-3, with TRBD2 matching 10 bases. The CDR3 is 16 residues long. After removal of 6 bases from V and 0 bases from J, the junction contained 6 bases not matched to a gene. Germline CDR1 and CDR2: WSHSY and SAAADI. Here the CDR3 reads CASRLTSGDSTDTQYF. CDR3 DNA sequence: TGCGCCAGCAGGTTAACTAGCGGGGATAGCACAGATACGCAGTATTTT.

The rearrangement uses TRBV19 and TRBJ1-2; 7 nucleotides agree with TRBD1. V dropped 4 bases and J dropped 5; count of bases not matched to a gene: 7. The CDR3 totals 14 residues. CDR1 and CDR2 from the germline V gene are LNHDA and SQIVND (reference sequence). CDR3 residues: CASSTRTGAYGYTF. The DNA of the CDR3 is TGTGCCAGTAGTACACGGACAGGAGCGTATGGCTACACCTTC.

This clone has only one observation. V usage is TRBV11-3 and J usage is TRBJ1-3, with 7 bases lining up with TRBD1. CDR1 and CDR2 (germline): SGHNT, YENEEA. J lost 4 bases, V lost 1 base, and 7 bases had no gene match. This CDR3 has 16 residues. The CDR3 nucleotides are TGTGCCAGCAGCTTAGCCGACAGGGTCGCGGGAAACACCATATATTTT. Protein: CASSLADRVAGNTIYF.

The rearrangement joins TRBV14 to TRBJ2-7; D might be TRBD2 (5 bases). Germline V lookup: CDR1 SGHDN, CDR2 FVKESK. The ends were cut back, 6 bases at V and 4 bases at J, with 13 bases in the middle. This CDR3 is built from 13 residues. Here the CDR3 reads CASSQIEGYEQYF. The CDR3 DNA follows: TGTGCCAGCAGTCAGATTGAGGGTTACGAGCAGTACTTC.

V and J are TRBV7-9 and TRBJ1-5; tentatively, D is TRBD1 (6 bases). V gave up 4 bases and J gave up 0 bases, with 16 bases separating them. The CDR3 runs 17 residues. Germline-derived CDR1 and CDR2 are SEHNR and FQNEAQ (reference sequence). For the CDR3, the DNA is TGTGCCAGCAGCTCCTCACAGGGTTCCTATAGCAATCAGCCCCAGCATTTT. It yields the protein CASSSSQGSYSNQPQHF. Full variable domain (missing parts from reference TRBV7-9 and TRBJ1-5): DTGVSQNPRHKITKRGQNVTFRCDPISEHNRLYWYRQTLGQGPEFLTYFQNEAQLEKSRLLSDRFSAERPKGSFSTLEIQRTEQGDSAMYLCASSSSQGSYSNQPQHFGDGTRLSIL.

CDR3 in amino acids: CSATGGGYEQYF. The CDR3 region has the DNA TGCAGCGCTACGGGCGGGGGATACGAGCAGTACTTC. The chain links TRBV29-1 to TRBJ2-7; 7 nucleotides agree with TRBD2. This CDR3 is 12 amino acids long. CDR1 and CDR2 (germline): SQVTM, ANQGSEA. The J segment lost 4 bases and the V segment lost 7 bases, leaving 7 bases of the junction unmatched.

The chain links TRBV29-1 to TRBJ2-5, with 9 bases matching TRBD1. This CDR3 comprises 15 residues. Looked up from germline, CDR1 is SQVTM and CDR2 is ANQGSEA. The J segment lost 1 base and the V segment lost 6 bases, leaving 9 bases of the junction unmatched. The CDR3 region is CSVARDRALQETQYF. CDR3 nucleotide sequence: TGCAGCGTCGCCCGGGACAGGGCTCTCCAAGAGACCCAGTACTTC.

This chain connects TRBV11-2 to TRBJ2-7; 7 bases agree with TRBD1. The CDR3 contains 14 residues. Per the germline V gene, CDR1 is SGHAT and CDR2 is FQNNGV. Trimming removed 3 bases from V and 3 bases from J; junction bases left unmatched: 5. CDR3 loop: CASSFEGAGYEQYV. The DNA of the CDR3 is TGTGCCAGCAGCTTCGAGGGGGCAGGCTACGAGCAGTACGTC.

This clone was found once. The V gene is TRBV30, the J gene TRBJ2-6; 7 nucleotides agree with TRBD1. Looked up from germline, CDR1 is GTSNPN and CDR2 is SVGIG (reference sequence). The CDR3 has 16 amino acids. V was clipped by 1 base and J by 3 bases; unmatched bases: 6. Written as DNA, the CDR3 is TGTGCCTGGAGTGAGGGGGCAATATATGGGGCCAACGTCCTGACTTTC. It specifies CAWSEGAIYGANVLTF.

CDR3 sequence reads: CASSLVGTSGGLSYEQYF. CDR3 DNA: TGCGCCAGCAGCTTGGTGGGGACTAGCGGGGGGCTCTCCTACGAGCAGTACTTC. The rearrangement joins TRBV5-1 to TRBJ2-7; 15 bases match TRBD2. V lost 0 bases to trimming and J lost 0 bases; unmatched junction nucleotides: 4. CDR3 length: 18 amino acids. Germline V gene lookup returns CDR1 SGHRS and CDR2 YFSETQ. The full variable domain, with the rest looked up from reference TRBV5-1 and TRBJ2-7, is KAGVTQTPRYLIKTRGQQVTLSCSPISGHRSVSWYQQTPGQGLQFLFEYFSETQRNKGNFPGRFSGRQFSNSRSEMNVSTLELGDSALYLCASSLVGTSGGLSYEQYFGPGTRLTVT.

The chain has TRBV5-1 and TRBJ2-7, with 7 bases matching TRBD2. This CDR3 comprises 15 residues. Germline-derived CDR1 and CDR2 are SGHRS and YFSETQ. V gave up 0 bases and J gave up 5 bases; unmatched junction bases: 8. The CDR3 loop is CASSLAGGLPHEQYV. CDR3 in DNA: TGCGCCAGCAGCTTGGCGGGGGGTCTTCCCCACGAGCAGTACGTC.

The chain joins TRBV29-1 to TRBJ1-3; no clear D gene. Germline V gives CDR1 SQVTM, CDR2 ANQGSEA. The V end was cut by 4 bases, the J end by 8 bases, with 12 bases between. The CDR3 extends over 12 amino acids. CDR3 coding DNA: TGCAGCGTTGTTCTCACCGGGGACACCATATATTTT. Its translation: CSVVLTGDTIYF.

The J gene is TRBJ1-1, the V gene TRBV30; 7 positions match TRBD1. Germline V gene lookup returns CDR1 GTSNPN and CDR2 SVGIG (reference sequence). This CDR3 contains 13 residues. Trimming at V came to 3 bases and at J to 2 bases, leaving 3 bases not matched to a gene. The CDR3 loop reads CAWSPGGNTEAFF. CDR3 DNA: TGTGCCTGGAGCCCAGGGGGAAACACTGAAGCTTTCTTT.

This clone was recorded once. The genes are TRBV11-2 and TRBJ2-2, with 16 bases that match TRBD2. The CDR3 has 16 residues. V was clipped by 5 bases and J by 6 bases; unmatched bases: 3. Germline-derived CDR1 and CDR2 are SGHAT and FQNNGV. CDR3 nucleotide sequence: TGTGCCAGCAGCCCGGGACTAGCGGGAGGGCCCGGGGAGCTGTTTTTT. Its protein product is CASSPGLAGGPGELFF.

This clone was recorded a few times. Here the CDR3 DNA reads TGTGCCAGCAGTTACAGGGGTCAGTACACAGATACGCAGTATTTT. Protein: CASSYRGQYTDTQYF. This chain connects TRBV6-6 to TRBJ2-3, with a weak D call TRBD1 (5 bases). V dropped 2 bases and J dropped 2 bases, with 11 bases sitting between them. This CDR3 spans 15 amino acids. Per germline, CDR1 MNHNY and CDR2 SVGAGI (reference sequence).